The 27 T cell receptor beta chains below were found in one sample sequenced in a study of regulatory T cells in long-lasting Graves disease. Both iRepertoire HTBI primers and Arm-PCR of CDR3 regions were used to build the TCR beta libraries. TCRdb re-called the multiplex PCR reads through MiXCR, storing one row per CDR3 protein. Of hundreds of thousands of distinct CDR3 sequences listed, roughly a sixth are singletons. Time point specified: newly diagnosed GD, antithyroid drugs for less than 3 months. Construction of the TCR library relied on RNA isolated from PBMCs. Source: peripheral blood mononuclear cells (PBMCs), taken at new diagnosis, from a patient treated with antithyroid drugs. The origin of the receptors is a female donor with Graves disease.

This clonotype was seen many times. The rearrangement joins TRBV7-9 to TRBJ2-5; D ambiguous. The CDR3 is 14 amino acids. Per the germline V gene, CDR1 is SEHNR and CDR2 is FQNEAQ (reference sequence). V lost 6 bases to trimming and J lost 5 bases, with 16 bases between them. The CDR3 region is CASRPGWARETQYF. Written as DNA, the CDR3 is TGTGCCAGCAGACCAGGTTGGGCAAGGGAGACCCAGTACTTC.

The sample holds a few counts of this clonotype. Just one base apart from a much larger clone, this may be a read error. This chain connects TRBV11-2 to TRBJ2-7, with a possible D match to TRBD2 (5 bases). The CDR3 consists of 15 residues. The ends were cut back, 4 bases at V and 3 bases at J, with 16 bases in the middle. CDR1 SGHAT and CDR2 FQNNGV come from the germline V gene. The CDR3 sequence is CASSSAPGMVYEQYF. CDR3 nucleotide sequence: TGTGCCAGCAGCTCAGCCCCGGGGATGGTCTACGAGCAGTACTTC. The full variable domain, completed using reference TRBV11-2 and TRBJ2-7, is EAGVAQSPRYKIIEKRQSVAFWCNPISGHATLYWYQQILGQGPKLLIQFQNNGVVDDSQLPKDRFSAERLKGVDSTLKIQPAKLEDSAVYLCASSSAPGMVYEQYFGPGTRLTVT.

This clonotype was counted ten times or more. The J gene is TRBJ2-4, the V gene TRBV7-9, with a possible D match to TRBD1 (6 bases). CDR1 is SEHNR and CDR2 is FQNEAQ in the germline V gene (reference sequence). With 6 bases removed from V and 0 bases from J, the gap between germline ends came to 15 bases. The CDR3 consists of 16 residues. The DNA for the CDR3 is TGTGCCAGCAGACCCGACAGGTCGCTAGCCAAAAACATTCAGTACTTC. This translates into CASRPDRSLAKNIQYF.

This clonotype was counted at least ten times. This chain uses TRBV2 with TRBJ2-2; 7 bases align to TRBD1. The CDR3 contains 15 residues. CDR1 and CDR2 from the germline V gene are SNHLY and FYNNEI. V was clipped by 7 bases and J by 0 bases; unmatched bases: 5. The CDR3 coding sequence is TGTGCCAGCACCCGGACAGGACCGAACACCGGGGAGCTGTTTTTT. Protein product: CASTRTGPNTGELFF.

Remarks on this clonotype: Without the conserved terminal phenylalanine or tryptophan, this CDR3 likely stems from a read error. V is TRBV6-2 or TRBV6-3 and J is TRBJ2-5, with 8 positions matching TRBD1. V lost 8 bases and J lost 2; bases outside the gene matches: 4. Per the germline V gene, CDR1 is MNHEY and CDR2 is SVGEGT. This CDR3 spans 13 amino acids. This chain's CDR3 is CASSGTGQETQYS. The CDR3 nucleotides read TGTGCCAGCTCCGGGACAGGACAAGAGACCCAGTACTCC.

This clonotype was counted once. This sequence joins TRBV7-2 and TRBJ2-1; TRBD1 aligns across 7 bases. Unmatched junction bases numbered 2, after V lost 7 bases and J lost 8 bases. Germline V gene lookup returns CDR1 SGHTA and CDR2 FQGNSA. This CDR3 has 11 amino acids. The CDR3 sequence is CASTDRDEQFF. The CDR3 DNA reads as TGTGCCAGCACCGACAGGGATGAGCAGTTCTTC.

This clonotype was found many times. The chain uses TRBV27 and TRBJ2-1, with D maybe TRBD2 (5 bases). The CDR3 totals 14 residues. V gave up 5 bases and J gave up 6 bases, with 14 bases separating them. Germline V gene sequence: CDR1 MNHEY, CDR2 SMNVEV (reference sequence). The DNA of the CDR3 is TGTGCCAGCAGTAAAGCGGCCGAGGTCAATGAGCAGTTCTTC. Translating gives CASSKAAEVNEQFF.

This clonotype was counted many times. J is TRBJ1-2 and V is TRBV2, with D maybe TRBD1 (6 bases). Germline V gene sequence: CDR1 SNHLY, CDR2 FYNNEI. This CDR3 is 14 amino acids long. V was trimmed by 3 bases and J by 2 bases, leaving 10 bases between them. For the CDR3, the DNA is TGTGCCAGCAGTGAGGACAGCTACAACTATGGCTACACCTTC. Its translation is CASSEDSYNYGYTF.

This sequence joins TRBV2 and TRBJ2-2; D unresolved. Trimming pared 7 bases from V and 0 bases from J, leaving 9 bases between. The CDR3 loop spans 14 amino acids. Germline CDR1 reads SNHLY; CDR2 reads FYNNEI. The CDR3 loop is CASKVSTNTGELFF. CDR3 DNA: TGTGCCAGCAAAGTTTCAACGAACACCGGGGAGCTGTTTTTT.

This chain uses TRBV20-1 with TRBJ1-5; the match to TRBD1 covers 10 bases. J lost 4 bases, V lost 7 bases, and 4 bases had no gene match. The CDR3 spans 13 residues. CDR1 and CDR2 (germline): DFQATT, SNEGSKA (reference sequence). The chain's CDR3 is CSVPGQGNQPQHF. The DNA for the CDR3 is TGCAGTGTCCCGGGACAGGGGAATCAGCCCCAGCATTTT.

This clonotype has at least ten counts. The chain links TRBV13 to TRBJ2-1; a weak D match, TRBD1 (6 bases). The germline gives CDR1 PRHDT, CDR2 FYEKMQ (reference sequence). Trimming pared 1 base from V and 7 bases from J, leaving 20 bases between. This CDR3 has 17 amino acids. For the CDR3, the DNA is TGTGCCAGCAGCTTAGATTTTCGGACAGTCGGAACTAATGAGCAGTTCTTC. This encodes CASSLDFRTVGTNEQFF.

This clonotype was observed at least ten times. The V gene is TRBV27, the J gene TRBJ2-5; D tentatively fits TRBD1 or TRBD2 (7 bases each). Deletions cut 5 bases from V and 5 bases from J, with 15 bases between. This CDR3 contains 14 residues. The germline gives CDR1 MNHEY, CDR2 SMNVEV (reference sequence). The CDR3 DNA follows: TGTGCCAGCAGTCTCGACAGGGAGGGGGAGACCCAGTACTTC. Amino acids: CASSLDREGETQYF.

This clonotype was found many times. This chain uses TRBV28 with TRBJ2-3; D perhaps matches TRBD2 (6 bases). The CDR3 totals 17 residues. The germline V and J ends were trimmed by 3 bases and 4 bases, with 20 bases remaining between them. In germline, CDR1 is MDHEN, CDR2 SYDVKM. CDR3 nucleotides: TGTGCCAGCAGTTTTATCCTAGCGTTAGGAGTCTCAGATACGCAGTATTTT. Protein: CASSFILALGVSDTQYF.

This clonotype has at least ten counts. The rearrangement joins TRBV5-5 to TRBJ2-3; TRBD2 agrees at 8 bases. Per the germline V gene, CDR1 is SGHKS and CDR2 is YYEKEE (reference sequence). The CDR3 contains 15 residues. Trimming cost V 1 base and J 4 bases; bases outside gene matches: 5. The CDR3 here is CASSLPGGTPDTQYF. CDR3 coding DNA: TGTGCCAGCAGCTTGCCGGGGGGGACCCCAGATACGCAGTATTTT.

This clonotype was found many times. The rearrangement joins TRBV5-1 to TRBJ1-1, with D possibly being TRBD1 (5 bases). Trimming took off 1 base at V and 5 bases at J, with 18 bases between the two ends. This CDR3 comprises 16 residues. Germline CDR1 SGHRS, CDR2 YFSETQ. CDR3 sequence (DNA): TGCGCCAGCAGCTTGTATGGGATGGGGACGGAAACTGAAGCTTTCTTT. Translation: CASSLYGMGTETEAFF.

The chain links TRBV20-1 to TRBJ1-2; TRBD1 might be the D (5 bases). In germline, CDR1 is DFQATT, CDR2 SNEGSKA (reference sequence). Trimming left V 6 bases short and J 2 bases short, with 19 bases between. The CDR3 contains 15 residues. The CDR3 DNA follows: TGCAGTGCCTTAAAAATCAGGGAAGGAAACTATGGCTACACCTTC. Its protein product is CSALKIREGNYGYTF.

This clonotype was detected ten times or more. The J gene is TRBJ1-1, the V gene TRBV30, with TRBD1 matching 8 bases. The CDR3 consists of 12 residues. Germline trimming cut 2 bases from V and 8 bases from J; bases unmatched to any gene: 4. Germline assignment: CDR1 GTSNPN and CDR2 SVGIG (reference sequence). The CDR3 DNA reads as TGTGCCTGGAGTCGCAGGGGGCCAGAAGCTTTCTTT. Its translation: CAWSRRGPEAFF.

The table lists this clonotype with many counts. The chain joins TRBV11-2 to TRBJ2-3; D remains unclear. Trimming shortened V by 3 bases and J by 3 bases, and 13 bases separated the two germline ends. In germline, CDR1 is SGHAT, CDR2 FQNNGV. The CDR3 contains 15 residues. The CDR3 region is CASSFTALGTDTQYF. CDR3 nucleotide sequence: TGTGCCAGCAGCTTCACGGCGTTGGGGACAGATACGCAGTATTTT. Complete variable domain (other parts from reference TRBV11-2 and TRBJ2-3): EAGVAQSPRYKIIEKRQSVAFWCNPISGHATLYWYQQILGQGPKLLIQFQNNGVVDDSQLPKDRFSAERLKGVDSTLKIQPAKLEDSAVYLCASSFTALGTDTQYFGPGTRLTVL.

This clonotype was picked up many times. No DNA is shown, since the ends of the CDR3 on it are uncertain; the CDR3 is the one TCRdb lists. The rearrangement uses TRBV12-3 or TRBV12-4 and TRBJ2-7; TRBD1, the table's D call, lacks a check against the DNA. Including both end residues, the CDR3 is 12 amino acids long. CDR3 sequence: CASSFGVGTGYF.

This clonotype appeared many times. The chain couples TRBV5-4 to TRBJ1-1; no reliable D call. The germline gives CDR1 SGHNT, CDR2 YYREEE (reference sequence). Trimming removed 4 bases at V and 1 base at J, with 11 bases between. This CDR3 has 14 amino acids. CDR3 sequence reads: CASSDEGRNTEAFF. The CDR3, as DNA: TGTGCCAGCAGCGATGAAGGGAGGAACACTGAAGCTTTCTTT.

This clonotype was counted ten times or more. The chain combines TRBV7-3 with TRBJ2-1, with 11 positions matching TRBD2. The CDR3 runs to 15 residues. Germline loops: CDR1 SGHTA, CDR2 FQGTGA. Trimming at V came to 5 bases and at J to 4 bases, leaving 4 bases not matched to a gene. CDR3 loop: CASSIIAGGYNEQFF. DNA for the CDR3: TGTGCCAGCAGCATCATAGCGGGGGGGTACAATGAGCAGTTCTTC.

Many counts were recorded for this clonotype. The chain uses TRBV12-3 or TRBV12-4 and TRBJ1-5, with D tentatively TRBD1 (6 bases). V was cut by 6 bases and J by 5 bases, with 8 bases left in between. The CDR3 runs 12 residues. CDR3 protein: CASRGGDQPQHF. The CDR3 nucleotides are TGTGCCAGCAGGGGGGGCGATCAGCCCCAGCATTTT.

This clonotype was detected ten times or more. The V and J genes are TRBV30 and TRBJ1-2; unclear D gene. Germline assignment: CDR1 GTSNPN and CDR2 SVGIG (reference sequence). The CDR3 loop spans 13 amino acids. With 0 bases removed from V and 6 bases from J, the gap between germline ends came to 11 bases. CDR3 nucleotides: TGTGCCTGGAGTGTGGGTGTTGGAGATGGCTACACCTTC. Translation gives CAWSVGVGDGYTF.

This clonotype showed up many times. The chain joins TRBV28 to TRBJ1-3; perhaps TRBD1 as D (5 bases). The V end was cut by 7 bases, the J end by 4 bases, with 14 bases between. This CDR3 is 14 amino acids long. From germline, CDR1 is MDHEN and CDR2 SYDVKM. The CDR3 DNA sequence: TGTGCCAGCACCCAAAGGTGGACAGGAAACACCATATATTTT. It codes for CASTQRWTGNTIYF.

This clonotype has at least ten counts. The chain joins TRBV3-1 to TRBJ2-3; 8 positions agree with TRBD1. The germline V gene encodes CDR1 LGHDT and CDR2 YNNKEL (reference sequence). This CDR3 has 14 amino acids. V dropped 3 bases and J dropped 4; count of bases not matched to a gene: 3. DNA for the CDR3: TGTGCCAGCAGCCAGGACAGGGTACCAGATACGCAGTATTTT. This codes for CASSQDRVPDTQYF.

This clonotype was counted many times. The chain combines TRBV6-2 or TRBV6-3 with TRBJ2-2, with D possibly TRBD2 on 6 matching bases. The germline CDR1 and CDR2 sequences are MNHEY and SVGEGT. V was cut by 2 bases and J by 5 bases, with 12 bases left in between. The CDR3 is 15 amino acids. This chain's CDR3 is CASSYRGGNTGELFF. The CDR3 DNA reads as TGTGCCAGCAGTTACAGAGGAGGGAATACCGGGGAGCTGTTTTTT.

In this sample, this clonotype turned up many times. This chain joins TRBV19 and TRBJ2-2; the D gene is possibly TRBD1 (5 bases). V lost 3 bases and J lost 4, with 12 bases in between. The germline V gene encodes CDR1 LNHDA and CDR2 SQIVND (reference sequence). The CDR3 covers 15 residues. CDR3 in amino acids: CASSMSSTGTGELFF. DNA for the CDR3: TGTGCCAGTAGTATGTCGTCTACAGGCACCGGGGAGCTGTTTTTT. Combining the CDR3 with reference TRBV19 and TRBJ2-2 gives the whole variable domain DGGITQSPKYLFRKEGQNVTLSCEQNLNHDAMYWYRQDPGQGLRLIYYSQIVNDFQKGDIAEGYSVSREKKESFPLTVTSAQKNPTAFYLCASSMSSTGTGELFFGEGSRLTVL.